The TCR beta chain described here comes from a study of cytomegalovirus exposure and HLA in healthy donors. General study points: About 90% or about 30% of the time was how often most TCR beta V segments were productive, according to an earlier analysis.

The PCR employed 60 Vbeta primers together with 13 Jbeta primers. The assay was immunoSEQ multiplex PCR, and TCRdb's table has in-frame clones only and misses some. The table includes 100,000 or so clones, roughly 79% detected once. Note on this clone: No antigen is known for it.

This CDR3 spans 18 amino acids. The V and J ends lost 0 bases and 2 bases respectively, with 19 bases between them. Germline CDR1 and CDR2: SGDLS and YYNGEE. Sequencing was done on a sample of PBMCs. The V and J genes are TRBV9 and TRBJ2-3, with D maybe TRBD1 (5 bases). This TCR was recovered from a man aged 40-49 years in good health and CMV-seronegative. CDR3 nucleotides: TGTGCCAGCAGCGTAGAGGGGAATCGTGGCGGTCCCACAGATACGCAGTATTTT. This encodes CASSVEGNRGGPTDTQYF.